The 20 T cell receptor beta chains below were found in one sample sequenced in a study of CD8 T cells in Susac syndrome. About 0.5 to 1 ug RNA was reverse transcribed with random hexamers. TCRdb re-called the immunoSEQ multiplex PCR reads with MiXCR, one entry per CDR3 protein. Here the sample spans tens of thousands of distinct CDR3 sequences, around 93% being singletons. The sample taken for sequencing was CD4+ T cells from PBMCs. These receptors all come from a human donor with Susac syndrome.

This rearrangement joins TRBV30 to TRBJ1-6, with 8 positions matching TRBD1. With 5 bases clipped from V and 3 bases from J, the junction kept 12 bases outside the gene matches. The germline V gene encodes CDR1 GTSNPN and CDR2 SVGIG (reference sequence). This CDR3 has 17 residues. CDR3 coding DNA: TGTGCCTGGCCCCCCGCCGGGACAGGCCACTATAATTCACCCCTCCACTTT. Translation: CAWPPAGTGHYNSPLHF.

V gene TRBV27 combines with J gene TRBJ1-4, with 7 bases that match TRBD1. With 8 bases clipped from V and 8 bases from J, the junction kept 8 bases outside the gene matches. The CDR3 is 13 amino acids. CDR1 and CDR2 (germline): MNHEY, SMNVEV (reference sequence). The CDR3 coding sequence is TGTGCCAGCGGCGGGACAGTTGGAGAAAAACTGTTTTTT. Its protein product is CASGGTVGEKLFF.

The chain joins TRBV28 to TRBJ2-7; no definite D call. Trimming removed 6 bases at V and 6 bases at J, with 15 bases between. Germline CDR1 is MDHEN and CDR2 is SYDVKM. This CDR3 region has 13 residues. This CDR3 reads CASRLLQSAEQYF. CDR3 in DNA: TGTGCCAGCAGGCTGCTCCAGAGTGCCGAGCAGTACTTC.

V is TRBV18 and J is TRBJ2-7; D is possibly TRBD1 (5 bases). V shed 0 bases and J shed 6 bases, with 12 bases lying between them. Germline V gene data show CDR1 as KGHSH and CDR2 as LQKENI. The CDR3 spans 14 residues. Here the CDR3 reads CASSPPSRAREQYF. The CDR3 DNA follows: TGTGCCAGCTCACCACCGAGCAGGGCACGCGAGCAGTACTTC.

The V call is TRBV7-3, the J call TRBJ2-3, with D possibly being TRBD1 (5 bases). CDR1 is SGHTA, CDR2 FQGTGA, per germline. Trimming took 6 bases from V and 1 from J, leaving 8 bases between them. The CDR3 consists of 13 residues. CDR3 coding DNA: TGTGCCAGCAGGCAAGGGGGCACAGATACGCAGTATTTT. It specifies CASRQGGTDTQYF.

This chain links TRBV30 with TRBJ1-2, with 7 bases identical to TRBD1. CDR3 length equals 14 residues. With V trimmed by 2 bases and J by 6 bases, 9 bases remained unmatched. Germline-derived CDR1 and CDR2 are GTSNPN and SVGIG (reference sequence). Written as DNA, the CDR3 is TGTGCCTGGAGTCCCCACAGGGGATCGGATGGCTACACCTTC. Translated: CAWSPHRGSDGYTF. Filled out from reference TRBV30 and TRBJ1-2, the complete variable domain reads SQTIHQWPATLVQPVGSPLSLECTVEGTSNPNLYWYRQAAGRGLQLLFYSVGIGQISSEVPQNLSASRPQDRQFILSSKKLLLSDSGFYLCAWSPHRGSDGYTFGSGTRLTVV.

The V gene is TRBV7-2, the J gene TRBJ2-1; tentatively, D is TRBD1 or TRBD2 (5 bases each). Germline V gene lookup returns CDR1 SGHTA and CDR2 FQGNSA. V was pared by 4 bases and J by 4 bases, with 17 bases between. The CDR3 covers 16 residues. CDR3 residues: CASSSRWDGLYNEQFF. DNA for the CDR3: TGTGCCAGCAGCTCCCGCTGGGACGGCCTATACAATGAGCAGTTCTTC.

CDR3 loop: CASSLSRLFSGGARELFF. The CDR3 coding sequence is TGTGCCAGCAGCCTGAGTCGCCTATTTAGCGGGGGGGCCCGGGAGCTGTTTTTT. This chain links TRBV28 with TRBJ2-2, with TRBD2 matching 11 bases. Germline V gives CDR1 MDHEN, CDR2 SYDVKM. Trimming cost V 6 bases and J 9 bases; bases outside gene matches: 18. This CDR3 is 18 amino acids long.

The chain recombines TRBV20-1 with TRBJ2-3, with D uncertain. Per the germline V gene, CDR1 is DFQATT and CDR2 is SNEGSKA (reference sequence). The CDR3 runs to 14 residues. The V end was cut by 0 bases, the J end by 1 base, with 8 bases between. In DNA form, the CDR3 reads TGCAGTGCTAGAGATTGGCAGCGCACAGATACGCAGTATTTT. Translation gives CSARDWQRTDTQYF.

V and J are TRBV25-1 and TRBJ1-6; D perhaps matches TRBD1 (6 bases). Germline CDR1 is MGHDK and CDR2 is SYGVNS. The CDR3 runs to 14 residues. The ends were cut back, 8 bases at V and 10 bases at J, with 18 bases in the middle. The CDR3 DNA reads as TGTGCCAGCCTGGGGGCAGGGCTCGAATCACCCCTCCACTTT. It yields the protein CASLGAGLESPLHF.

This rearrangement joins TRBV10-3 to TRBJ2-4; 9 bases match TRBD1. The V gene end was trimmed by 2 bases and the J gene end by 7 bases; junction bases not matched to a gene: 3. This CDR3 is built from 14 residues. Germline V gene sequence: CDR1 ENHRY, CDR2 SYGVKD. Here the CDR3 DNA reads TGTGCCATCAGTGAGACAGGGGGCTTGAACATTCAGTACTTC. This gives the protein CAISETGGLNIQYF.

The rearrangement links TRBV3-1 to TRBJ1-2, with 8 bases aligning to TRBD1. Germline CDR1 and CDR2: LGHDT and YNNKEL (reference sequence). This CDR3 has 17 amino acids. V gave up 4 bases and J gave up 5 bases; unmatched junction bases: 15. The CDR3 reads CASSPLPGQGGWYGYTF. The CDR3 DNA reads TGTGCCAGCAGCCCCCTACCTGGACAGGGAGGGTGGTATGGCTACACCTTC.

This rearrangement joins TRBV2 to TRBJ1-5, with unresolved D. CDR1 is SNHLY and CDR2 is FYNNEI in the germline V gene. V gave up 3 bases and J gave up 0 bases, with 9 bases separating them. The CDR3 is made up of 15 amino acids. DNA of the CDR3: TGTGCCAGCAGTGATGAGTCAGGTAGCAATCAGCCCCAGCATTTT. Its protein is CASSDESGSNQPQHF. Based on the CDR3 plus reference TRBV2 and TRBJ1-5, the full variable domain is EPEVTQTPSHQVTQMGQEVILRCVPISNHLYFYWYRQILGQKVEFLVSFYNNEISEKSEIFDDQFSVERPDGSNFTLKIRSTKLEDSAMYFCASSDESGSNQPQHFGDGTRLSIL.

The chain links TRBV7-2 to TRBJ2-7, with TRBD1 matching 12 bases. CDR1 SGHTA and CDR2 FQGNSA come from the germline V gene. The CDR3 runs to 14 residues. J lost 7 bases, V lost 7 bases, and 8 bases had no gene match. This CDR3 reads CASTSGTGGGEQYF. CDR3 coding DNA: TGTGCCAGCACCTCCGGGACAGGGGGCGGTGAGCAGTACTTC.

CDR3 in DNA: TGCAGCATTTTGGACAGAAACTCCTACGAGCAGTACTTC. Translated: CSILDRNSYEQYF. The chain combines TRBV29-1 with TRBJ2-7, with D possibly TRBD1 on 6 matching bases. The germline V gene encodes CDR1 SQVTM and CDR2 ANQGSEA. The CDR3 is 13 residues long. V was clipped by 8 bases and J by 0 bases, with 14 bases between them.

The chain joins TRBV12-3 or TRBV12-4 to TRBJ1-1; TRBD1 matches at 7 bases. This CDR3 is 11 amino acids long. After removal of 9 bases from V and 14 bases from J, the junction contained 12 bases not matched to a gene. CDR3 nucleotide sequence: TGTGCCAGTGGGGGAGACAGGGTTTCCTTCTTT. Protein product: CASGGDRVSFF.

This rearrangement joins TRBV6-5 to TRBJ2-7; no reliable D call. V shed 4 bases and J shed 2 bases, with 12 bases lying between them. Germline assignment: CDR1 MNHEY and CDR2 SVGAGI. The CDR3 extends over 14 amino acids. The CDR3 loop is CASSSLRTPYEQYF. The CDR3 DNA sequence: TGTGCCAGCAGTTCATTGCGGACCCCCTACGAGCAGTACTTC.

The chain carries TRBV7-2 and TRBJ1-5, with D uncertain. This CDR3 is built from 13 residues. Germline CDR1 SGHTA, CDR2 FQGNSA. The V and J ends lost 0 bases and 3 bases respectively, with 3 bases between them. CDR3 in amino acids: CASSLAPNQPQHF. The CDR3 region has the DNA TGTGCCAGCAGCTTAGCCCCCAATCAGCCCCAGCATTTT.

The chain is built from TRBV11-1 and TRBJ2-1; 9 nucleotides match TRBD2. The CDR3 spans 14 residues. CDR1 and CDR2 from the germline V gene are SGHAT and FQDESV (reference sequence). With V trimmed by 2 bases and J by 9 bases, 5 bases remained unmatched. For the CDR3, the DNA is TGTGCCAGCAGCTTACGGCGGGGGGGCGGTGAGCAGTTCTTC. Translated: CASSLRRGGGEQFF.

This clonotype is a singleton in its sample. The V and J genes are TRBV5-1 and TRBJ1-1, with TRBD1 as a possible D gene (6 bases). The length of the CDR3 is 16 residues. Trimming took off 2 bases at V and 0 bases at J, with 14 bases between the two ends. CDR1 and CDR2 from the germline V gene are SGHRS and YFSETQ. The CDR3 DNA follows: TGCGCCAGCAGCTTTTCAGGGGATGGTATGAACACTGAAGCTTTCTTT. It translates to CASSFSGDGMNTEAFF.